A selection of T cell receptor beta chains follows, all from one sample in a study of vaccination and CD4 T cells after COVID-19. A single record per CDR3 protein comes from TCRdb applying MiXCR to the PCR reads. This table has some 12,000 distinct CDR3 sequences, roughly three fifths appearing once. Which antigens these TCRs recognize remains unknown. What was sequenced was CD4+ T cells from blood, cultured in vitro. The receptors stem from a human donor who had recovered from COVID-19. Both conserved end residues are part of each CDR3. D genes are given only for firm matches. A clone size is listed for some rows: how often the clone was seen (once, few, many), or a class if it is expanded.

j_gene: TRBJ2-5
abundance: NA
d_gene: NA
v_gene: TRBV5-1
CDR3aa: CASSLATRLEKETQYF
CDR3nt: TGCGCCAGCAGCTTGGCCACGCGACTAGAGAAAGAGACCCAGTACTTC

j_gene: TRBJ2-5
abundance: few
d_gene: TRBD1
v_gene: TRBV5-1
CDR3aa: CASSSKPGQARETQYF
CDR3nt: TGCGCCAGCAGCTCCAAACCCGGACAGGCTCGAGAGACCCAGTACTTC

j_gene: TRBJ2-5
abundance: once
d_gene: NA
v_gene: TRBV6-1
CDR3aa: CASSEAGRGSSETQYF
CDR3nt: TGTGCCAGCAGTGAAGCAGGCAGGGGATCGTCAGAGACCCAGTACTTC

j_gene: TRBJ1-1
abundance: few
d_gene: NA
v_gene: TRBV7-2
CDR3aa: CASSWQGTEAFF
CDR3nt: TGTGCCAGCAGCTGGCAGGGCACTGAAGCTTTCTTT

j_gene: TRBJ2-7
abundance: NA
d_gene: TRBD2
v_gene: TRBV30
CDR3aa: CAWRGVGTSGSKSSYEQYF
CDR3nt: TGTGCCTGGAGAGGGGTGGGGACTAGCGGGAGTAAGAGCTCCTACGAGCAGTACTTC

j_gene: TRBJ1-2
abundance: NA
d_gene: NA
v_gene: TRBV5-5
CDR3aa: CASSLYTGGTANYGYTF
CDR3nt: TGTGCCAGCAGCTTGTACACAGGAGGGACTGCTAACTATGGCTACACCTTC

j_gene: TRBJ2-7
abundance: NA
d_gene: NA
v_gene: TRBV11-2
CDR3aa: CASSLRDRPTYEQYF
CDR3nt: TGTGCCAGCAGCTTACGGGACCGGCCCACCTACGAGCAGTACTTC

j_gene: TRBJ1-4
abundance: NA
d_gene: NA
v_gene: TRBV28
CDR3aa: CASRKKGGANEKLFF
CDR3nt: TGTGCCAGCAGGAAAAAGGGGGGAGCTAATGAAAAACTGTTTTTT

j_gene: TRBJ1-2
abundance: NA
d_gene: NA
v_gene: TRBV7-2
CDR3aa: CASSISGSGSNYGYTF
CDR3nt: TGTGCCAGCAGCATTAGTGGTTCGGGATCTAACTATGGCTACACCTTC

j_gene: TRBJ1-6
abundance: NA
d_gene: TRBD1
v_gene: TRBV27
CDR3aa: CASREDRGVMNSPLHF
CDR3nt: TGTGCCAGCAGAGAAGACAGGGGTGTAATGAATTCACCCCTCCACTTT

j_gene: TRBJ2-7
abundance: NA
d_gene: TRBD1
v_gene: TRBV6-1
CDR3aa: CASSEEGTGAYEQYF
CDR3nt: TGTGCCAGCAGTGAAGAGGGGACAGGGGCCTACGAGCAGTACTTC

j_gene: TRBJ2-7
abundance: NA
d_gene: TRBD1
v_gene: TRBV28
CDR3aa: CASRRDRGSYEQYF
CDR3nt: TGTGCCAGCAGAAGGGACAGGGGCTCCTACGAGCAGTACTTC

j_gene: TRBJ2-5
abundance: NA
d_gene: TRBD1
v_gene: TRBV15
CDR3aa: CATSRDGSGTGAETQYF
CDR3nt: TGTGCCACCAGCAGAGATGGCTCTGGGACAGGGGCGGAGACCCAGTACTTC

j_gene: TRBJ2-7
abundance: few
d_gene: TRBD1
v_gene: TRBV24-1
CDR3aa: CATPRPQDRGIHEQYF
CDR3nt: TGTGCCACCCCAAGACCCCAAGACAGGGGTATCCACGAGCAGTACTTC

j_gene: TRBJ1-2
abundance: NA
d_gene: NA
v_gene: TRBV7-2
CDR3aa: CASSLEAGYGYTF
CDR3nt: TGTGCCAGCAGCTTAGAGGCGGGCTATGGCTACACCTTC

j_gene: TRBJ2-5
abundance: NA
d_gene: NA
v_gene: TRBV5-6
CDR3aa: CASSRGETQYF
CDR3nt: TGTGCCAGCAGTCGGGGGGAGACCCAGTACTTC

j_gene: TRBJ1-1
abundance: once
d_gene: NA
v_gene: TRBV30
CDR3aa: CAWMRDSTEAFF
CDR3nt: TGTGCCTGGATGCGAGACAGCACTGAAGCTTTCTTT

j_gene: TRBJ2-7
abundance: NA
d_gene: TRBD1
v_gene: TRBV19
CDR3aa: CASSIARDRETYEQYF
CDR3nt: TGTGCCAGTAGTATCGCCCGGGACAGGGAGACCTACGAGCAGTACTTC

j_gene: TRBJ2-1
abundance: few
d_gene: TRBD2
v_gene: TRBV2
CDR3aa: CASTPGLVYNEQFF
CDR3nt: TGTGCCAGCACCCCGGGACTAGTCTACAATGAGCAGTTCTTC

j_gene: TRBJ1-2
abundance: NA
d_gene: NA
v_gene: TRBV10-3
CDR3aa: CAISESGYNYGYTF
CDR3nt: TGTGCCATCAGTGAGTCTGGCTATAACTATGGCTACACCTTC

j_gene: TRBJ2-7
abundance: medium-sized
d_gene: TRBD1
v_gene: TRBV28
CDR3aa: CASRGQGSYEQYF
CDR3nt: TGTGCCAGCAGGGGACAGGGGTCCTACGAGCAGTACTTC

j_gene: TRBJ2-6
abundance: few
d_gene: NA
v_gene: TRBV7-9
CDR3aa: CASNRFSGANVLTF
CDR3nt: TGTGCCAGCAACCGGTTCTCTGGGGCCAACGTCCTGACTTTC

j_gene: TRBJ2-5
abundance: NA
d_gene: TRBD2
v_gene: TRBV2
CDR3aa: CASSALAGGKKTQYF
CDR3nt: TGTGCCAGCAGCGCGCTAGCGGGAGGGAAAAAGACCCAGTACTTC

j_gene: TRBJ1-3
abundance: NA
d_gene: NA
v_gene: TRBV27
CDR3aa: CASSRVSGNTIYF
CDR3nt: TGTGCCAGCAGTCGGGTGTCTGGAAACACCATATATTTT

j_gene: TRBJ1-1
abundance: few
d_gene: TRBD1
v_gene: TRBV20-1
CDR3aa: CSASNPTGGDTEAFF
CDR3nt: TGCAGTGCTAGTAATCCTACAGGGGGCGATACTGAAGCTTTCTTT

j_gene: TRBJ1-5
abundance: NA
d_gene: TRBD1
v_gene: TRBV6-1
CDR3aa: CASSITGGGQPQHF
CDR3nt: TGTGCCAGCAGTATAACAGGGGGAGGTCAGCCCCAGCATTTT

j_gene: TRBJ1-3
abundance: NA
d_gene: TRBD1
v_gene: TRBV20-1
CDR3aa: CSASPQGASGNTIYF
CDR3nt: TGCAGTGCTAGCCCTCAGGGGGCAAGTGGAAACACCATATATTTT

j_gene: TRBJ1-1
abundance: NA
d_gene: NA
v_gene: TRBV7-9
CDR3aa: CASSPNREAFF
CDR3nt: TGTGCCAGCAGCCCCAATAGGGAAGCTTTCTTT

j_gene: TRBJ1-1
abundance: NA
d_gene: TRBD1
v_gene: TRBV2
CDR3aa: CASIMDRGNTEAFF
CDR3nt: TGTGCCAGCATCATGGACAGGGGAAATACTGAAGCTTTCTTT

j_gene: TRBJ2-1
abundance: few
d_gene: NA
v_gene: TRBV6-1
CDR3aa: CASSDGGLHNEQFF
CDR3nt: TGTGCCAGCAGTGACGGGGGTCTCCACAATGAGCAGTTCTTC

j_gene: TRBJ2-7
abundance: NA
d_gene: NA
v_gene: TRBV7-3
CDR3aa: CASSLTGLEGGYEQYF
CDR3nt: TGTGCCAGCAGCTTAACGGGACTCGAAGGGGGCTACGAGCAGTACTTC

j_gene: TRBJ2-7
abundance: NA
d_gene: NA
v_gene: TRBV2
CDR3aa: CASNTGSSYEQYF
CDR3nt: TGTGCCAGCAATACAGGGTCATCCTACGAGCAGTACTTC

j_gene: TRBJ2-2
abundance: few
d_gene: NA
v_gene: TRBV20-1
CDR3aa: CSAREGDTGELFF
CDR3nt: TGCAGTGCTAGAGAAGGGGACACCGGGGAGCTGTTTTTT

j_gene: TRBJ1-5
abundance: NA
d_gene: NA
v_gene: TRBV28
CDR3aa: CASRKQGEQPQHF
CDR3nt: TGTGCCAGCAGGAAACAGGGCGAACAGCCCCAGCATTTT

j_gene: TRBJ1-2
abundance: NA
d_gene: TRBD1
v_gene: TRBV6-1
CDR3aa: CASRRGQGAYGYTF
CDR3nt: TGTGCCAGCAGACGTGGACAGGGGGCTTATGGCTACACCTTC

j_gene: TRBJ2-3
abundance: few
d_gene: NA
v_gene: TRBV6-1
CDR3aa: CASKLLPGEDTQYF
CDR3nt: TGTGCCAGCAAACTCTTACCGGGAGAAGATACGCAGTATTTT

j_gene: TRBJ1-5
abundance: NA
d_gene: NA
v_gene: TRBV20-1
CDR3aa: CSALGAGRGSNQPQHF
CDR3nt: TGCAGTGCCCTAGGGGCAGGGAGGGGAAGCAATCAGCCCCAGCATTTT

j_gene: TRBJ2-2
abundance: NA
d_gene: NA
v_gene: TRBV20-1
CDR3aa: CSARDRSAASTGELFF
CDR3nt: TGCAGTGCTAGAGATAGGTCGGCGGCGAGCACCGGGGAGCTGTTTTTT

j_gene: TRBJ1-5
abundance: large
d_gene: NA
v_gene: TRBV19
CDR3aa: CASSPSNLGNQPQHF
CDR3nt: TGTGCCAGTAGCCCGAGCAACCTGGGGAATCAGCCCCAGCATTTT

j_gene: TRBJ2-2
abundance: few
d_gene: NA
v_gene: TRBV7-8
CDR3aa: CASSLDWTAVNTGELFF
CDR3nt: TGTGCCAGCAGCTTAGATTGGACAGCGGTTAACACCGGGGAGCTGTTTTTT

j_gene: TRBJ1-5
abundance: few
d_gene: NA
v_gene: TRBV15
CDR3aa: CATGVGTVQPQHF
CDR3nt: TGTGCCACCGGTGTAGGGACCGTTCAGCCCCAGCATTTT

j_gene: TRBJ2-1
abundance: medium-sized
d_gene: NA
v_gene: TRBV7-9
CDR3aa: CASSSPQGGAHNEQFF
CDR3nt: TGTGCCAGCAGCTCCCCCCAGGGGGGGGCCCACAATGAGCAGTTCTTC

j_gene: TRBJ2-2
abundance: NA
d_gene: TRBD2
v_gene: TRBV6-1
CDR3aa: CASSESDGRAPGELFF
CDR3nt: TGTGCCAGCAGTGAAAGTGACGGGAGGGCCCCCGGGGAGCTGTTTTTT

j_gene: TRBJ2-7
abundance: few
d_gene: TRBD2
v_gene: TRBV30
CDR3aa: CAWSVLASGSYEQYF
CDR3nt: TGTGCCTGGAGTGTATTGGCTAGCGGGAGTTACGAGCAGTACTTC

j_gene: TRBJ2-7
abundance: once
d_gene: TRBD2
v_gene: TRBV20-1
CDR3aa: CSARDPTGGYEQYF
CDR3nt: TGCAGTGCTAGAGATCCCACGGGGGGCTACGAGCAGTACTTC

j_gene: TRBJ1-5
abundance: NA
d_gene: NA
v_gene: TRBV7-2
CDR3aa: CASTLRGQPQHF
CDR3nt: TGTGCCAGCACCTTAAGAGGGCAGCCCCAGCATTTT

j_gene: TRBJ1-5
abundance: few
d_gene: NA
v_gene: TRBV20-1
CDR3aa: CSAMPGHLSNQPQHF
CDR3nt: TGCAGTGCTATGCCGGGACACCTTAGCAATCAGCCCCAGCATTTT

j_gene: TRBJ2-5
abundance: few
d_gene: TRBD2
v_gene: TRBV20-1
CDR3aa: CSASVASGYQETQYF
CDR3nt: TGCAGTGCTAGTGTGGCTAGCGGGTACCAAGAGACCCAGTACTTC

j_gene: TRBJ2-5
abundance: NA
d_gene: NA
v_gene: TRBV19
CDR3aa: CASSISSYETQYF
CDR3nt: TGTGCCAGTAGTATCTCCTCATATGAGACCCAGTACTTC

j_gene: TRBJ1-5
abundance: few
d_gene: NA
v_gene: TRBV6-2/TRBV6-3
CDR3aa: CASRTGGSSQPQHF
CDR3nt: TGTGCCAGCAGGACGGGGGGAAGTAGCCAGCCCCAGCATTTT

j_gene: TRBJ1-2
abundance: few
d_gene: NA
v_gene: TRBV7-2
CDR3aa: CASSLDASTNYGYTF
CDR3nt: TGTGCCAGCAGCTTAGACGCATCTACAAACTATGGCTACACCTTC

j_gene: TRBJ1-1
abundance: NA
d_gene: NA
v_gene: TRBV4-1
CDR3aa: CASSQGGDEAFF
CDR3nt: TGCGCCAGCAGCCAGGGCGGTGATGAAGCTTTCTTT

j_gene: TRBJ2-7
abundance: NA
d_gene: NA
v_gene: TRBV5-1
CDR3aa: CASSFPGSSYEQYF
CDR3nt: TGCGCCAGCAGCTTCCCGGGAAGCTCCTACGAGCAGTACTTC

j_gene: TRBJ1-4
abundance: NA
d_gene: NA
v_gene: TRBV6-1
CDR3aa: CASRTPGSNEKLFF
CDR3nt: TGTGCCAGCAGGACTCCGGGGTCTAATGAAAAACTGTTTTTT